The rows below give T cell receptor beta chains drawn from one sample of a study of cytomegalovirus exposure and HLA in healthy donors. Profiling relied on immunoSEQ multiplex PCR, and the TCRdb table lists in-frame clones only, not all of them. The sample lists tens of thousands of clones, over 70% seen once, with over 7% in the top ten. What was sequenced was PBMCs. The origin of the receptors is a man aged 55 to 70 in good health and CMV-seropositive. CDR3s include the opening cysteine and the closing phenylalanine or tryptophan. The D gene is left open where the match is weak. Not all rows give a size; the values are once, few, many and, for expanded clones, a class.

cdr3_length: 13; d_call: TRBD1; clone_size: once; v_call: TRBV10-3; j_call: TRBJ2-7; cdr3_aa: CAIRWDRGNEQYF; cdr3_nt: TGTGCCATCAGATGGGACAGGGGGAACGAGCAGTACTTC
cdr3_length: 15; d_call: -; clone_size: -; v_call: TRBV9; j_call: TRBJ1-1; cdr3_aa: CASSFPPEMNTEAFF; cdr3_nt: TGTGCCAGCAGCTTCCCGCCCGAGATGAACACTGAAGCTTTCTTT
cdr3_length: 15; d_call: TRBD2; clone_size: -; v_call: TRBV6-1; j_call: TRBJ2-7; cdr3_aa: CASRRTSGGSNEQYF; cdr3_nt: TGTGCCAGCAGACGGACTAGCGGGGGGAGCAACGAGCAGTACTTC
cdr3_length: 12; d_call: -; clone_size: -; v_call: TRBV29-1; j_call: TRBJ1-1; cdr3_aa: CSVALMRTEAFF; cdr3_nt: TGCAGCGTTGCACTGATGAGGACTGAAGCTTTCTTT
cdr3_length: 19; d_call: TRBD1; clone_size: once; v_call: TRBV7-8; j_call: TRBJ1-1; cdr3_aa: CASSFQTGTVGQGDTEAFF; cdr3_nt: TGTGCCAGCAGCTTTCAGACGGGGACCGTAGGACAGGGGGACACTGAAGCTTTCTTT
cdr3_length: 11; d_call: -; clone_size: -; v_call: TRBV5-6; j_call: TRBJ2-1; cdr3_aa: CASSSRGEQFF; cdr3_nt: TGTGCCAGCAGCTCCCGGGGGGAGCAGTTCTTC
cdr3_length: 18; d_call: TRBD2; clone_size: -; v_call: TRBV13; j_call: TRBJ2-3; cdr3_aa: CASSLGLAGGRSTDTQYF; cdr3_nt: TGTGCCAGCAGCCTCGGACTAGCGGGAGGGCGAAGCACAGATACGCAGTATTTT
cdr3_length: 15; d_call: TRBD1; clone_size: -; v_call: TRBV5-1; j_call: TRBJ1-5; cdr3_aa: CASSSGTDSNQPQHF; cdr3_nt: TGCGCCAGCAGCTCCGGGACAGACTCTAATCAGCCCCAGCATTTT
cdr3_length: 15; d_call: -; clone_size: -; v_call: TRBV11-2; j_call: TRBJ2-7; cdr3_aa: CASSNMGLLPGKQYF; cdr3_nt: TGTGCCAGCAGCAATATGGGACTTCTGCCAGGGAAGCAGTACTTC
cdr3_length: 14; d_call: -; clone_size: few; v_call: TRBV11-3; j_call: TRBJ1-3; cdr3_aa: CASSRGATGNTIYF; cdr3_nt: TGTGCCAGCAGCCGGGGGGCGACTGGAAACACCATATATTTT
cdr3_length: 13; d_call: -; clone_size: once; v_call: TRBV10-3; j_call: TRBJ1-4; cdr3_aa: CAISDRGSEKLFF; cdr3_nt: TGTGCCATCAGTGATAGGGGATCTGAAAAACTGTTTTTT
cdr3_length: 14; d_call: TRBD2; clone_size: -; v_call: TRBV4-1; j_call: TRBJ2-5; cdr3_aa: CASSPGLASETQYF; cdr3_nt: TGCGCCAGCAGTCCGGGACTAGCGTCTGAGACCCAGTACTTC
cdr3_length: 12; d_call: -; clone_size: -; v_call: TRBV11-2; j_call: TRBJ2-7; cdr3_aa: CASSAGVYEQYF; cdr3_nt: TGTGCCAGCAGCGCGGGCGTCTACGAGCAGTACTTC
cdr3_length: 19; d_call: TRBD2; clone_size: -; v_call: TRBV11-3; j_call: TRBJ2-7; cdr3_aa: CASSSAFGPLAGSSYEQYF; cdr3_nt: TGTGCCAGCAGCTCGGCTTTCGGCCCACTAGCGGGGAGCTCCTACGAGCAGTACTTC
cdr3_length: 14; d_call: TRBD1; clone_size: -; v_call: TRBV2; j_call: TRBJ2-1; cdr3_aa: CASSPGQPKNEQFF; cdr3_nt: TGTGCCAGCAGCCCGGGACAGCCAAAGAATGAGCAGTTCTTC
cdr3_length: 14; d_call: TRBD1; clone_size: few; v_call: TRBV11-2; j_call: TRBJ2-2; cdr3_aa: CASSRDRGTGELFF; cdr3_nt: TGTGCCAGCAGCCGGGACAGGGGGACCGGGGAGCTGTTTTTT
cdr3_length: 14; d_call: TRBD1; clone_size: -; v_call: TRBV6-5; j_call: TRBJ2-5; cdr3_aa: CASSADRGKETQYF; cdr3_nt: TGTGCCAGCAGTGCAGACAGGGGTAAAGAGACCCAGTACTTC
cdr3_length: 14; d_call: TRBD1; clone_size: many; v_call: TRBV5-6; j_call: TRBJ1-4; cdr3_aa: CASSGGQANEKLFF; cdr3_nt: TGTGCCAGCAGCGGGGGACAGGCTAATGAAAAACTGTTTTTT
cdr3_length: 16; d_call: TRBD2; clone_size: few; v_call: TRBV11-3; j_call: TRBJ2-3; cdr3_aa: CASSSLAGSGTDTQYF; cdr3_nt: TGTGCCAGCAGCTCGTTAGCGGGGAGTGGCACAGATACGCAGTATTTT
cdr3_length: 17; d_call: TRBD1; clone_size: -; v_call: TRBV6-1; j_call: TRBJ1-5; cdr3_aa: CASSARDRGTSNQPQHF; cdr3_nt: TGTGCCAGCAGTGCTCGGGACAGGGGGACTAGCAATCAGCCCCAGCATTTT
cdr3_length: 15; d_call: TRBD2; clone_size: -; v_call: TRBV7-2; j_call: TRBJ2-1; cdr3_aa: CASWGSGGALGKQFF; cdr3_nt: TGTGCCAGCTGGGGGAGCGGGGGGGCCCTGGGAAAGCAGTTCTTC
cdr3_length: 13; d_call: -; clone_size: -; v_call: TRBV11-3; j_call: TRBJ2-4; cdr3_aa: CASSSNSPNIQYF; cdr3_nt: TGTGCCAGCAGCTCAAACTCCCCAAACATTCAGTACTTC
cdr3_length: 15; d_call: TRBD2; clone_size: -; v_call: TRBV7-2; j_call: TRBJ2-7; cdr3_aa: CASSPRLAGPYEQYF; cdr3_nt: TGTGCCAGCAGCCCTCGACTAGCGGGTCCCTACGAGCAGTACTTC
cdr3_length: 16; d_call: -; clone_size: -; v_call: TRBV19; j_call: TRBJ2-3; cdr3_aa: CASSIGGSVSTDTQYF; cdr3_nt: TGTGCCAGTAGTATAGGGGGCTCGGTGAGCACAGATACGCAGTATTTT
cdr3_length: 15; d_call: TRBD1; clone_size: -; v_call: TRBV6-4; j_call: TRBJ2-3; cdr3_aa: CASSEVGQGKDTQYF; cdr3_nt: TGTGCCAGCAGTGAAGTCGGACAGGGGAAAGATACGCAGTATTTT
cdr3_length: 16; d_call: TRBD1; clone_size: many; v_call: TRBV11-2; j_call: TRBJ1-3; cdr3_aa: CASSHNYRGLGNTIYF; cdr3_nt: TGTGCCAGCAGCCACAACTACAGGGGGCTGGGAAACACCATATATTTT
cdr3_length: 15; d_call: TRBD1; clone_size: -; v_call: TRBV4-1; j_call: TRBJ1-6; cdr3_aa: CASTTGGGHNSPLHF; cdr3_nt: TGCGCCAGCACTACAGGGGGCGGTCATAATTCACCCCTCCACTTT
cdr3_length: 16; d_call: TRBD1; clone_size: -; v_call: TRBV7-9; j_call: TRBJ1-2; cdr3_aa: CASTPPVGGPNYGYTF; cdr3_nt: TGTGCCAGCACCCCGCCCGTAGGGGGCCCTAACTATGGCTACACCTTC
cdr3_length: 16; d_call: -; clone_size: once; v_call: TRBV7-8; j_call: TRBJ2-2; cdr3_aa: CASAPPGTSNTGELFF; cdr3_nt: TGTGCCAGCGCTCCCCCCGGGACATCGAACACCGGGGAGCTGTTTTTT
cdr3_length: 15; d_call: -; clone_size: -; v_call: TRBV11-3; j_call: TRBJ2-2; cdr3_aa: CASSLDRGNTGELFF; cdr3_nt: TGTGCCAGCAGCTTAGACAGGGGAAACACCGGGGAGCTGTTTTTT
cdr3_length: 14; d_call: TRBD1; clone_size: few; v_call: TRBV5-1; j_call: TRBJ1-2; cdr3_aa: CASSLDRGAGGYTF; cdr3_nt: TGCGCCAGCAGCTTAGACAGGGGCGCGGGAGGCTACACCTTC
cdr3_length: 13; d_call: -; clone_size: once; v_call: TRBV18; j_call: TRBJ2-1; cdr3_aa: CASSPPRGSEQFF; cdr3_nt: TGTGCCAGCTCACCCCCCCGAGGAAGTGAGCAGTTCTTC
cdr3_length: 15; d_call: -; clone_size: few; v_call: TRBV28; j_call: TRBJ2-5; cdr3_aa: CASSLADSRIETQYF; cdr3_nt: TGTGCCAGCAGTTTAGCTGACAGTAGGATTGAGACCCAGTACTTC
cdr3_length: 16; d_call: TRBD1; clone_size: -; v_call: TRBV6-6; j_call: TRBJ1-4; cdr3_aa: CASRPGTAGDNEKLFF; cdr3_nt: TGTGCCAGCAGGCCCGGGACAGCGGGAGATAATGAAAAACTGTTTTTT
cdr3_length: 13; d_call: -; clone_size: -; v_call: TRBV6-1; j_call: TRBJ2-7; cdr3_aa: CASSEPLYYEQYF; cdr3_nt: TGTGCCAGCAGTGAACCACTGTACTACGAGCAGTACTTC
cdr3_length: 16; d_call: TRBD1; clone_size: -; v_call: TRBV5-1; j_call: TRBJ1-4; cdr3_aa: CASSPGTGRRSEKLFF; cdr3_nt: TGCGCCAGCAGCCCCGGGACAGGGCGAAGGAGTGAAAAACTGTTTTTT
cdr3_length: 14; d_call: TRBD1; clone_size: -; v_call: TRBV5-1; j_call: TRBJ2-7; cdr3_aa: CASSSGTGGDEQYF; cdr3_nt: TGCGCCAGCAGCTCCGGGACAGGGGGCGACGAGCAGTACTTC
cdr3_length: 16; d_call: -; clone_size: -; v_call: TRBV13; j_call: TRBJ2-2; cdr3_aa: CASSLGSGDGTGELFF; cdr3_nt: TGTGCCAGCAGCTTAGGCTCGGGGGACGGCACCGGGGAGCTGTTTTTT
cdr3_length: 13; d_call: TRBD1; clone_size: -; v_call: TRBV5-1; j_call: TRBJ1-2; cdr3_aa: CASSLGTGYGYTF; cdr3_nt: TGCGCCAGCAGCTTGGGGACAGGGTATGGCTACACCTTC
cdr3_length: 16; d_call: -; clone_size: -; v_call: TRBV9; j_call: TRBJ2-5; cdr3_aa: CASSVGGRAGQETQYF; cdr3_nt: TGTGCCAGCAGCGTAGGCGGCCGCGCCGGCCAAGAGACCCAGTACTTC
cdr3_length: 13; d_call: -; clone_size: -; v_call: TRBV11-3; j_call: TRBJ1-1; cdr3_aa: CASSDRKTAEAFF; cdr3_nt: TGTGCCAGCAGCGACAGAAAGACAGCGGAAGCTTTCTTT
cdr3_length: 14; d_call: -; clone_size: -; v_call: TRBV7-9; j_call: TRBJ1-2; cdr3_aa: CVSSFLDSNYGYTF; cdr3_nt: TGTGTCAGCAGCTTCCTGGACAGTAACTATGGCTACACCTTC
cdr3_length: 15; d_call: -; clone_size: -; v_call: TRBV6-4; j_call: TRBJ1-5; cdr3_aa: CARNRTERLNQPQHF; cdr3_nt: TGTGCCAGAAACAGGACAGAGAGGCTCAATCAGCCCCAGCATTTT
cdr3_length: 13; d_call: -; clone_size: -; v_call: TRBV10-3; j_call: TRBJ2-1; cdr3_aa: CAISRGANNEQFF; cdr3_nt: TGTGCCATCAGTAGGGGTGCGAACAATGAGCAGTTCTTC
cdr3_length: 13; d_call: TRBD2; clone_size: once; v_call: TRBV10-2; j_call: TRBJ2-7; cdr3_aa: CATKGLAGYEQYF; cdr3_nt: TGCGCCACTAAGGGACTAGCGGGTTACGAGCAGTACTTC
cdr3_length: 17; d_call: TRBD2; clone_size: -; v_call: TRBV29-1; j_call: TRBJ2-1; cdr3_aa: CSVAGTSGSASYNEQFF; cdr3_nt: TGCAGCGTGGCCGGGACTAGCGGGTCGGCCTCCTACAATGAGCAGTTCTTC
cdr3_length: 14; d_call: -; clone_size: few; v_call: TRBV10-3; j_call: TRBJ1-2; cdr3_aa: CASSYGGPNYGYTF; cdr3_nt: TGTGCCAGCAGTTACGGAGGACCTAACTATGGCTACACCTTC